The source of this T cell receptor (beta chain) is a study of CD4 T cells in relation to SARS-CoV-2 and coronaviruses. Overall study context: PBMCs were cultured with antigen for nine to eleven days before TCR beta sequencing. No peptide or an HIV-1 Nef peptide pool served as negative control.

Study-level findings and limits: In roughly 65% of donors, memory CD4+ clonotypes crossrecognized SARS-CoV-2 and at least one common cold coronavirus spike.

TCRdb's table, derived via immunoSEQ multiplex PCR, lists solely in-frame clones and lacks some. The table has roughly 20,000 clones, around 78% seen once. A remark on this clone: What it binds is not known.

CD4+ T cells from unexposed donors were obtained before the COVID-19 pandemic (2011-2018). The cells were cultured for roughly 11 days before CD4+ T cells were isolated. Fresh IL-2 medium replaced half the medium on days 3 and 7. V shed 0 bases, J shed 5 bases, and the junction held 5 bases outside the gene matches. The CDR3 extends over 15 amino acids. Germline V gives CDR1 LNHDA, CDR2 SQIVND (reference sequence). The source of this sequence is a human donor in good health. Source material: CD4+ T cells from PBMCs, cultured in vitro. The chain carries TRBV19 and TRBJ1-2, with 8 nucleotides matching TRBD1. This CDR3 is CASSIDPRQGYGYTF. The CDR3 DNA follows: TGTGCCAGTAGTATAGACCCTCGACAGGGGTATGGCTACACCTTC.